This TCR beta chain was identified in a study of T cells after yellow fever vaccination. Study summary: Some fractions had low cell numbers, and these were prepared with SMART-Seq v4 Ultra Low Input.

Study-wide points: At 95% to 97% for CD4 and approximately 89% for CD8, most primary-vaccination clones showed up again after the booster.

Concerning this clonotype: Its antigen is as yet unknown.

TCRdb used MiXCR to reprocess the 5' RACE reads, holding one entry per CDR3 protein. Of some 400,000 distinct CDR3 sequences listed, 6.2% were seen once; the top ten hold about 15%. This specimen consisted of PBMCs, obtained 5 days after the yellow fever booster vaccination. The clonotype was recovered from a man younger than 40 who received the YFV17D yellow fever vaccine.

DNA for the CDR3: TGCAGTGCTAGAGATATGAGGCACACGAACACCGGGGAGCTGTTTTTT. Translation: CSARDMRHTNTGELFF. This sequence joins TRBV20-1 and TRBJ2-2; D remains unclear. V lost 0 bases to trimming and J lost 0 bases, with 11 bases between them. CDR3 length: 16 amino acids. Germline V CDR1 and CDR2: DFQATT, SNEGSKA (reference sequence).